The present entry profiles one T cell receptor beta chain with its context. Its cognate antigen is unknown. Produced via immunoSEQ multiplex PCR; TCRdb's table is partial and in-frame only. The sample holds more than 25,000 clones, 93% seen once. This specimen belongs to a study of T cell clonotyping in hematopoietic cell transplantation. Study-wide results and limits: Broader posttransplant TCR repertoire diversity was predicted by graft donor and pretransplant recipient Inverse Simpson Index values. Pathologically expanded recipient clonotypes increased progressively from day 30 to day 180 as diversity fell.

Stated time point: recipient sample about 28 days before transplant, after cytoreduction. The CDR3 length is 13 residues. The V and J ends lost 2 bases and 8 bases respectively, with 12 bases between them. Germline CDR1 KGHSH, CDR2 LQKENI. The material sequenced was peripheral blood mononuclear cells, taken before stem cell transplant. The sequence derives from a man between 50 and 59 years old with acute myeloid leukemia. Some clones in this sample may be carry-over from other donors' samples. V is TRBV18 and J is TRBJ1-2; D gene uncertain. The CDR3 DNA follows: TGTGCCAGCTCACCATCACCTCTTCCCGGCTACACCTTC. Protein: CASSPSPLPGYTF.